Listed here are 30 T cell receptor beta chains from one sample, sequenced in a study of blood T cell repertoires in COVID-19. The data were produced by immunoSEQ multiplex PCR, yet TCRdb's version contains in-frame clones alone and is incomplete. This sample has 80,000 to 95,000 clones; 60% to 80% occur once, and the top ten carry about 4.2%. The specimen sequenced was peripheral blood. These receptors were obtained from a woman between 45 and 60 years old with acute or convalescent COVID-19.

The chain combines TRBV30 with TRBJ1-5, with D possibly being TRBD1 (5 bases). The CDR3 has 15 residues. From germline, CDR1 is GTSNPN and CDR2 SVGIG (reference sequence). V dropped 5 bases and J dropped 2 bases, with 16 bases sitting between them. CDR3 coding DNA: TGTGCCTGGGCCCCAGGGTTTTTGGGCAATCAGCCCCAGCATTTT. Amino acids: CAWAPGFLGNQPQHF.

The V call is TRBV10-3, the J call TRBJ2-3, with 10 nucleotides matching TRBD2. The CDR3 is made up of 17 amino acids. The junction had 13 bases not matched to a gene; V was cut back by 6 bases and J by 4 bases. Per germline, CDR1 ENHRY and CDR2 SYGVKD. CDR3 nucleotides: TGTGCCATCAGCTTTGCCAGCGGGGGGGCATCCTCAGATACGCAGTATTTT. Translated, it gives CAISFASGGASSDTQYF.

The V call is TRBV19, the J call TRBJ2-1; TRBD2 is a possible D gene (5 bases). The V gene's germline CDR1 is LNHDA and CDR2 SQIVND (reference sequence). The CDR3 sequence is 14 residues long. V was pared by 7 bases and J by 7 bases, with 17 bases between. CDR3 DNA: TGTGCCAGTAACAGCGGACCTCCGGGGAATGAGCAGTTCTTC. This codes for CASNSGPPGNEQFF.

The chain links TRBV7-2 to TRBJ2-1; D perhaps matches TRBD2 (6 bases). The CDR3 totals 15 residues. Germline lookup yields CDR1 SGHTA and CDR2 FQGNSA. V lost 6 bases and J lost 4, with 16 bases in between. The CDR3 here is CASRGGGTTYNEQFF. DNA of the CDR3: TGTGCCAGCAGAGGAGGAGGGACCACATACAATGAGCAGTTCTTC.

The rearrangement uses TRBV6-1 and TRBJ2-3; D call uncertain. V was trimmed by 0 bases and J by 6 bases, leaving 7 bases between them. The CDR3 covers 13 residues. The germline CDR1 and CDR2 sequences are MNHNS and SASEGT. CDR3 DNA sequence: TGTGCCAGCAGTGAAGCCCCCGGGGATACGCAGTATTTT. Its translation is CASSEAPGDTQYF.

The chain employs TRBV4-1 and TRBJ1-2, with D possibly TRBD1 on 6 matching bases. Per the germline V gene, CDR1 is MGHRA and CDR2 is YSYEKL. CDR3 length equals 15 residues. Trimming shortened V by 1 base and J by 2 bases, and 11 bases separated the two germline ends. CDR3 loop: CASSQVLQGNYGYTF. CDR3 nucleotide sequence: TGCGCCAGCAGCCAAGTCCTTCAGGGGAACTATGGCTACACCTTC.

The V and J genes are TRBV2 and TRBJ1-5; TRBD1 matches 9 bases. The CDR3 consists of 14 residues. Germline V CDR1 and CDR2: SNHLY, FYNNEI. The V gene end was trimmed by 6 bases and the J gene end by 3 bases; junction bases not matched to a gene: 3. Here the CDR3 DNA reads TGTGCCAGCAGCGGACAGGGGAACAATCAGCCCCAGCATTTT. It is translated as CASSGQGNNQPQHF. The full variable domain, its missing parts supplied by reference TRBV2 and TRBJ1-5, is EPEVTQTPSHQVTQMGQEVILRCVPISNHLYFYWYRQILGQKVEFLVSFYNNEISEKSEIFDDQFSVERPDGSNFTLKIRSTKLEDSAMYFCASSGQGNNQPQHFGDGTRLSIL.

The chain joins TRBV2 to TRBJ1-6; 7 positions match TRBD1. Trimming at V came to 11 bases and at J to 7 bases, leaving 11 bases not matched to a gene. CDR1 is SNHLY, CDR2 FYNNEI, per germline. This CDR3 spans 14 amino acids. The DNA for the CDR3 is TGTGCCGGAAGTTACGACAGGGTGAATTCACCCCTCCACTTT. Translation gives CAGSYDRVNSPLHF.

The V and J genes are TRBV5-8 and TRBJ1-5, with 8 bases identical to TRBD1. This CDR3 spans 15 amino acids. From germline, CDR1 is SGHTS and CDR2 YDEGEE. The junction had 4 bases not matched to a gene; V was cut back by 0 bases and J by 5 bases. The CDR3 loop is CASSLAPGGYQPQHF. The CDR3, as DNA: TGTGCCAGCAGCTTGGCCCCAGGGGGCTATCAGCCCCAGCATTTT.

This chain uses TRBV7-2 with TRBJ1-4; weak D call: TRBD1 (5 bases). V lost 4 bases to trimming and J lost 7 bases, with 16 bases between them. The V gene's germline CDR1 is SGHTA and CDR2 FQGNSA. The CDR3 has 15 amino acids. CDR3 bases: TGTGCCAGCAGCTCCGACAGAAGACCCACTGAAAAACTGTTTTTT. Amino acid sequence: CASSSDRRPTEKLFF.

This rearrangement joins TRBV12-3 or TRBV12-4 to TRBJ1-1; D is unclear. CDR3 length: 11 residues. The V end was cut by 6 bases, the J end by 5 bases, with 7 bases between. The CDR3 sequence is CASSLTTEAFF. In DNA, the CDR3 is TGTGCCAGCAGCCTTACTACTGAAGCTTTCTTT.

Written as DNA, the CDR3 is TGTGCCAGCAGCGCAGGGGCAGGGGGAGAAAAACTGTTTTTT. It yields the protein CASSAGAGGEKLFF. The chain employs TRBV9 and TRBJ1-4; 7 bases are a match to TRBD1. V trimming: 3 bases; J trimming: 8 bases; junction bases outside the gene matches: 7. CDR3 length: 14 amino acids. Germline loops: CDR1 SGDLS, CDR2 YYNGEE. The whole variable domain, filled in from reference TRBV9 and TRBJ1-4, reads DSGVTQTPKHLITATGQRVTLRCSPRSGDLSVYWYQQSLDQGLQFLIQYYNGEERAKGNILERFSAQQFPDLHSELNLSSLELGDSALYFCASSAGAGGEKLFFGSGTQLSVL.

V and J are TRBV9 and TRBJ1-1; 7 bases align to TRBD1. Germline V gene data show CDR1 as SGDLS and CDR2 as YYNGEE. V shed 4 bases and J 1 base; nucleotides not matched to a gene: 7. CDR3 length: 15 residues. The CDR3 bases are TGTGCCAGCAGCCCAATGGACAGGAGGAACACTGAAGCTTTCTTT. Its translation: CASSPMDRRNTEAFF.

This chain uses TRBV2 with TRBJ1-5; D call uncertain. Germline V gene lookup returns CDR1 SNHLY and CDR2 FYNNEI. This CDR3 is built from 12 residues. Trimming removed 5 bases from V and 5 bases from J, with 7 bases in between. CDR3 in amino acids: CASSTPDQPQHF. CDR3 sequence (DNA): TGTGCCAGCAGTACCCCGGATCAGCCCCAGCATTTT.

The chain links TRBV7-8 to TRBJ2-5; 14 bases align to TRBD2. The CDR3 loop spans 18 amino acids. Germline-derived CDR1 and CDR2 are SGHVS and FQNEAQ. Trimming removed 4 bases from V and 5 bases from J; junction bases left unmatched: 12. The CDR3 DNA sequence: TGTGCCAGCAGCTCTGGACTAGCGGGGGGCTCCACACCTGAGACCCAGTACTTC. It specifies CASSSGLAGGSTPETQYF.

This clone has only a few counts. Other nucleotide sequences from this sample produce the same CDR3. This rearrangement joins TRBV6-5 to TRBJ1-3, with TRBD1 as a possible D gene (5 bases). Trimming removed 2 bases from V and 0 bases from J, with 8 bases in between. This CDR3 is 15 amino acids long. In germline, CDR1 is MNHEY, CDR2 SVGAGI. The DNA for the CDR3 is TGTGCCAGCAGTTACGACAGCATCTCTGGAAACACCATATATTTT. Translating it yields CASSYDSISGNTIYF.

This chain joins TRBV7-8 and TRBJ1-2; no firm D call. The CDR3 is 14 residues long. Germline CDR1 reads SGHVS; CDR2 reads FQNEAQ. Trimming took 4 bases from V and 7 from J, leaving 16 bases between them. CDR3 residues: CASSWLKGGTGYTF. CDR3 sequence (DNA): TGTGCCAGCAGCTGGTTAAAGGGAGGTACTGGCTACACCTTC. Full variable domain (missing parts from reference TRBV7-8 and TRBJ1-2): GAGVSQSPRYKVAKRGQDVALRCDPISGHVSLFWYQQALGQGPEFLTYFQNEAQLDKSGLPSDRFFAERPEGSVSTLKIQRTQQEDSAVYLCASSWLKGGTGYTFGSGTRLTVV.

A remark on this clone: At one end the junction does not follow the germline gene, possibly because of a read error. The rearrangement links TRBV15 to TRBJ1-1; 7 bases agree with TRBD1. Germline CDR1 LNHNV, CDR2 YYDKDF (reference sequence). This CDR3 has 16 amino acids. CDR3 sequence reads: CATRRGSASMNTEAFF. CDR3 nucleotides: TGTGCCACCCGCAGGGGGAGCGCTTCCATGAACACTGAAGCTTTCTTT.

V gene TRBV13 combines with J gene TRBJ1-1, with TRBD1 matching over 7 bases. The CDR3 runs to 15 residues. J gave up 5 bases and V 4 bases, and 10 bases lay outside the gene matches. CDR1 is PRHDT and CDR2 is FYEKMQ in the germline V gene (reference sequence). CDR3 loop: CASSSDRQGRTEAFF. The CDR3 DNA reads as TGTGCCAGCAGCTCCGACCGACAGGGACGGACTGAAGCTTTCTTT.

The chain joins TRBV5-6 to TRBJ1-2; possible D gene TRBD1, 6 bases. The length of the CDR3 is 13 residues. V gave up 3 bases and J gave up 4 bases, with 10 bases separating them. Germline lookup yields CDR1 SGHDT and CDR2 YYEEEE. For the CDR3, the DNA is TGTGCCAGCAGCTACGACAGGTTCTATGGCTACACCTTC. Protein sequence: CASSYDRFYGYTF.

Only a few counts were recorded for this clone. The chain employs TRBV19 and TRBJ1-2; 12 bases match TRBD1. The CDR3 is 16 amino acids. Losses at the gene ends were 6 bases for V and 5 bases for J; bases not matched to a gene: 10. Germline CDR1 is LNHDA and CDR2 is SQIVND (reference sequence). CDR3 sequence: CASSPTGTGGRYGYTF. For the CDR3, the DNA is TGTGCCAGTAGCCCTACCGGGACAGGGGGCAGGTATGGCTACACCTTC.

The chain recombines TRBV29-1 with TRBJ1-2; TRBD1 matches 8 bases. The length of the CDR3 is 13 residues. Trimming cost V 0 bases and J 8 bases; bases outside gene matches: 5. CDR1 and CDR2 (germline): SQVTM, ANQGSEA. CDR3: CSVEDTGGVGYTF. In DNA form, the CDR3 reads TGCAGCGTTGAAGACACAGGGGGGGTAGGCTACACCTTC.

The V call is TRBV28, the J call TRBJ1-5; 7 nucleotides align to TRBD1. The CDR3 contains 15 residues. CDR1 and CDR2 (germline): MDHEN, SYDVKM. J lost 2 bases, V lost 3 bases, and 4 bases had no gene match. The CDR3 region has the DNA TGTGCCAGCAGTTTCCTAACAGGGGGCAATCAGCCCCAGCATTTT. Protein sequence: CASSFLTGGNQPQHF.

CDR3 residues: CASSQTGPGEQYF. The DNA for the CDR3 is TGTGCCAGCAGCCAGACAGGGCCTGGCGAGCAGTACTTC. The chain joins TRBV7-3 to TRBJ2-7; 7 bases fit TRBD1. V lost 5 bases to trimming and J lost 6 bases; unmatched junction nucleotides: 7. The CDR3 length is 13 residues. Germline V gene sequence: CDR1 SGHTA, CDR2 FQGTGA.

The rearrangement joins TRBV5-1 to TRBJ1-6; 7 bases are a match to TRBD1. V dropped 4 bases and J dropped 9; count of bases not matched to a gene: 10. The CDR3 covers 15 residues. Germline values: CDR1 SGHRS, CDR2 YFSETQ. CDR3 bases: TGCGCCAGCAGCCCCGGACAGGCGGGCTCTTCACCCCTCCACTTT. Protein sequence: CASSPGQAGSSPLHF. The whole variable domain, filled in from reference TRBV5-1 and TRBJ1-6, reads KAGVTQTPRYLIKTRGQQVTLSCSPISGHRSVSWYQQTPGQGLQFLFEYFSETQRNKGNFPGRFSGRQFSNSRSEMNVSTLELGDSALYLCASSPGQAGSSPLHFGNGTRLTVT.

J is TRBJ2-2 and V is TRBV4-2, with D maybe TRBD2 (5 bases). Trimming left V 1 base short and J 1 base short, with 10 bases between. The CDR3 is made up of 16 amino acids. CDR1 LGHNA and CDR2 YNFKEQ come from the germline V gene. The CDR3 here is CASSQVAGRNTGELFF. DNA for the CDR3: TGTGCCAGCAGCCAAGTGGCGGGTAGGAACACCGGGGAGCTGTTTTTT.

CDR3 sequence reads: CASSYSRAQGFYGYTF. The CDR3 nucleotides are TGTGCCAGCAGTTACTCCCGGGCTCAGGGGTTCTATGGCTACACCTTC. The rearrangement links TRBV27 to TRBJ1-2, with a possible D match to TRBD1 (6 bases). The germline V gene has CDR1 MNHEY and CDR2 SMNVEV (reference sequence). This CDR3 is 16 amino acids long. V lost 4 bases, J lost 4 bases, and 19 bases lay in between.

The chain joins TRBV2 to TRBJ2-3, with 11 bases lining up with TRBD1. This CDR3 has 14 residues. V trimming: 8 bases; J trimming: 3 bases; junction bases outside the gene matches: 4. In germline, CDR1 is SNHLY, CDR2 FYNNEI. The chain's CDR3 is CASAGQGETDTQYF. In nucleotides, the CDR3 is TGTGCCAGCGCGGGACAGGGGGAAACAGATACGCAGTATTTT.

The rearrangement uses TRBV4-2 and TRBJ2-7, with 11 positions matching TRBD1. Unmatched junction bases numbered 15, after V lost 3 bases and J lost 2 bases. The CDR3 has 19 residues. Per the germline V gene, CDR1 is LGHNA and CDR2 is YNFKEQ. DNA of the CDR3: TGTGCCAGCAGCCAGGCCAGTACCGGGACAGGGGGTCACCCCTACGAGCAGTACTTC. It encodes CASSQASTGTGGHPYEQYF.

V usage is TRBV2 and J usage is TRBJ1-2; weak D call: TRBD1 (5 bases). The CDR3 is made up of 14 amino acids. CDR1 is SNHLY, CDR2 FYNNEI, per germline. Trimming removed 4 bases at V and 4 bases at J, with 13 bases between. The CDR3 bases are TGTGCCAGCAGTGGGAAGGGGCTCCCCTATGGCTACACCTTC. Translating gives CASSGKGLPYGYTF.